This T cell receptor (beta chain) was found in a study of cytomegalovirus exposure and HLA in healthy donors. General observations from the study: From TCR beta sequences, most subjects' HLA-A and HLA-B alleles were reportedly predicted accurately. Later on, an analysis showed TCR association rates differing by HLA locus, with DRB1 the most and HLA-C the fewest. Trimming of TCR beta V- and J-genes showed a link, identified in a later analysis, to a missense DCLRE1C variant. HLA alleles showed associations with 15,000 to 20,000 TCR beta sequences in a later analysis, at a 0.05 false discovery rate.

About this clone itself: Its antigen is not identified.

This PCR relied on a set of 60 Vbeta primers and 13 Jbeta primers. The repertoire was sequenced with immunoSEQ multiplex PCR; TCRdb's copy has only in-frame clones and lacks some. The data show approximately 170,000 clones, about 85% seen once. The ends were cut back, 8 bases at V and 2 bases at J, with 10 bases in the middle. The CDR3 is 12 residues long. CDR1 and CDR2 (germline): SGHNT, YENEEA. The receptor was isolated from a man younger than 45 in good health and CMV-seropositive. The chain is built from TRBV11-3 and TRBJ2-7, with D perhaps TRBD1 (6 bases). The sequenced material came from PBMCs. The CDR3 bases are TGTGCCAGCTCAGGACAGCCCTACGAGCAGTACTTC. Translating it yields CASSGQPYEQYF.